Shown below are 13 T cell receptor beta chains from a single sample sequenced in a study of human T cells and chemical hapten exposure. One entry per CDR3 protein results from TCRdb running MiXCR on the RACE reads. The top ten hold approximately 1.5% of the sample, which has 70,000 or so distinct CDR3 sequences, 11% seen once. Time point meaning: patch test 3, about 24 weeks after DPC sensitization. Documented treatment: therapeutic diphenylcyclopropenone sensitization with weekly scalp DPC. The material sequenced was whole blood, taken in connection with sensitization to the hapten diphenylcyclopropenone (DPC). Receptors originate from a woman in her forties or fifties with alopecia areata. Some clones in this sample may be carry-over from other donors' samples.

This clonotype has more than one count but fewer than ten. CDR3 in amino acids: CASSYRGSGTSGSKNIQYF. The DNA of the CDR3 is TGTGCCAGCAGTTACCGGGGATCCGGGACTAGCGGTTCCAAAAACATTCAGTACTTC. The chain carries TRBV6-5 and TRBJ2-4; TRBD2 aligns across 11 bases. V was clipped by 2 bases and J by 2 bases; unmatched bases: 11. CDR3 length: 19 residues. Germline CDR1 MNHEY, CDR2 SVGAGI.

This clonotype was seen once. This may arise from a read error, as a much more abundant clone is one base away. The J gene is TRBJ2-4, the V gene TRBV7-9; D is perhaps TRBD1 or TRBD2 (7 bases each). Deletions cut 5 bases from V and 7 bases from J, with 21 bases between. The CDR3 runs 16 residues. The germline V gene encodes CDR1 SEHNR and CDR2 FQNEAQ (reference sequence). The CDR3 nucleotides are TGTGCCAGCAGCCCCACTAGCGAGGGGGCCGGGAACATTCAGTACTTC. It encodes CASSPTSEGAGNIQYF.

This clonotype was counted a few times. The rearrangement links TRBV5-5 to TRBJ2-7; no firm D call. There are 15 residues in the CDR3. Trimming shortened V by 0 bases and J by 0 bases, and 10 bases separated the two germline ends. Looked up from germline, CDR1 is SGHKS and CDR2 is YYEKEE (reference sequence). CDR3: CASSLVAQSSYEQYF. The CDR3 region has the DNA TGTGCCAGCAGCTTGGTGGCTCAGAGCTCCTACGAGCAGTACTTC. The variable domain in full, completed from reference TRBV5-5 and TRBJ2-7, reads DAGVTQSPTHLIKTRGQQVTLRCSPISGHKSVSWYQQVLGQGPQFIFQYYEKEERGRGNFPDRFSARQFPNYSSELNVNALLLGDSALYLCASSLVAQSSYEQYFGPGTRLTVT.

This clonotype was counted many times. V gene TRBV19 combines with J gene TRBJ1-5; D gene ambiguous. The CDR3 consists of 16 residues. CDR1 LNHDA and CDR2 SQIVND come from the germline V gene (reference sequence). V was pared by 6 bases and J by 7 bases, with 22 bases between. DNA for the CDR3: TGTGCCAGTAGCGTCCTAGGCGGCAGCGGGCGACAGCCCCAGCATTTT. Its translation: CASSVLGGSGRQPQHF.

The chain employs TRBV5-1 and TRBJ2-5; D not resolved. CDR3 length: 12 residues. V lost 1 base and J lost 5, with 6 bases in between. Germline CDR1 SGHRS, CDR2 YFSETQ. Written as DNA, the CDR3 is TGCGCCAGCAGCTTGCCTAAGGAGACCCAGTACTTC. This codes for CASSLPKETQYF.

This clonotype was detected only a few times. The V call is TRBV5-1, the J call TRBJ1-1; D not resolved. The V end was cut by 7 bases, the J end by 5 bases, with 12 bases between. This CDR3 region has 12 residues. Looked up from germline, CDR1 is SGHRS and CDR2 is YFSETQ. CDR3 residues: CASYDRKTEAFF. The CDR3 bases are TGCGCCAGCTACGATAGGAAGACTGAAGCTTTCTTT.

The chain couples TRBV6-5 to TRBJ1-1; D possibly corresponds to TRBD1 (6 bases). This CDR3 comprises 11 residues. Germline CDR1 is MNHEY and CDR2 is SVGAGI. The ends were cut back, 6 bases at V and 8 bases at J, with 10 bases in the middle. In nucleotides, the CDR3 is TGTGCCAGCAGGAAGGACAGAGAAGCTTTCTTT. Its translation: CASRKDREAFF.

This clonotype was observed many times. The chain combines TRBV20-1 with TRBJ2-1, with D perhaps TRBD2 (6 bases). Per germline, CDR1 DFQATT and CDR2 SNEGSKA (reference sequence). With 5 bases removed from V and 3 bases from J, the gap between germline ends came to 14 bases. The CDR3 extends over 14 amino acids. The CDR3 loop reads CSAPGTLNYNEQFF. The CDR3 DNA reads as TGCAGTGCTCCCGGGACTCTGAACTACAATGAGCAGTTCTTC.

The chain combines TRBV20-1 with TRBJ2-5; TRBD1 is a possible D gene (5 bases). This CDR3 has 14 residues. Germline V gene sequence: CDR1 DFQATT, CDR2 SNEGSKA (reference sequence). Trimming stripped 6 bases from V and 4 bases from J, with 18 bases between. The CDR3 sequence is CSARRGARRETQYF. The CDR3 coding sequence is TGCAGTGCGCGACGTGGGGCCCGACGAGAGACCCAGTACTTC.

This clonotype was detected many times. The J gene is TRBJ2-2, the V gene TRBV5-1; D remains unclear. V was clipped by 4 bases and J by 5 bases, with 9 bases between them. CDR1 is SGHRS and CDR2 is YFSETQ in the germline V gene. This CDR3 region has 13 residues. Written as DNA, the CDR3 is TGCGCCAGCAGCCCCACCACTACCGGGGAGCTGTTTTTT. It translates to CASSPTTTGELFF.

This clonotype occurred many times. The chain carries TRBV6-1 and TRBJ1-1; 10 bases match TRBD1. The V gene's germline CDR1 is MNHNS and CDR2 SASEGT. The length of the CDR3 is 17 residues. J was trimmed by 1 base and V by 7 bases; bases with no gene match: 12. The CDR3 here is CASKMRDRGVKNTEAFF. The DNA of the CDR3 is TGTGCCAGCAAGATGCGGGACAGGGGTGTTAAGAACACTGAAGCTTTCTTT.

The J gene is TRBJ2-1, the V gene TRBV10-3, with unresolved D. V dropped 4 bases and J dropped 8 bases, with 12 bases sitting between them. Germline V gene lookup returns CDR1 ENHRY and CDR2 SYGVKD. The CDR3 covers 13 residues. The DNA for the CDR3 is TGTGCCATCAGTGGAGTCTCCTCGCATGAGCAGTTCTTC. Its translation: CAISGVSSHEQFF.

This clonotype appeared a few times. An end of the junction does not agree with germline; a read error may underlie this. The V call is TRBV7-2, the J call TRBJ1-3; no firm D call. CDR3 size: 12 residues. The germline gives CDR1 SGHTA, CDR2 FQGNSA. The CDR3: CASSSPTGRESF. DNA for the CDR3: TGTGCCAGCAGCTCCCCCACTGGAAGAGAAAGTTTT.